This T cell receptor beta chain was profiled in a study of T-cell reconstitution after alpha-beta-depleted transplantation in children. General study results and limits: Once a year had passed after transplant, T-cell counts and diversity came mostly from newly produced T cells. Two months or so post-transplant, alpha-beta T cells reportedly derived from several hundred expanded graft clones.

Unique molecular identifiers were incorporated when the TCRbeta library was constructed. TCRdb re-derived calls from the PCR reads in MiXCR, one entry per CDR3 protein. The top ten clones hold around 10% of a sample with about 300,000 distinct CDR3 sequences, nearly 8% of them seen once. V gave up 5 bases and J gave up 0 bases, with 8 bases separating them. This CDR3 comprises 14 residues. This clonotype came up many times. The antigen is unknown. This TCR derives from a female patient between 2 and 10 years old who had a stem cell transplant for Fanconi anemia, so the T cells may come from the graft donor. The specimen comprised peripheral blood, sampled 360 days after TCRalphabeta/CD19-depleted stem cell transplant. The rearrangement links TRBV12-3 or TRBV12-4 to TRBJ2-1; D gene uncertain. CDR3 region: CASSQLSSYNEQFF. DNA for the CDR3: TGTGCCAGCAGTCAATTAAGCTCCTACAATGAGCAGTTCTTC.